The 32 T cell receptor beta chains listed next were all sequenced from one sample in a study of CXCR3-negative and CXCR3-positive naive CD8 T cells. Each TRB cDNA library was prepared by 5' RACE (with UMI labels). One entry per CDR3 protein, without DNA, is what TCRdb gives after re-calling the 5' RACE reads. This repertoire comprises around 47,000 distinct CDR3 sequences; its ten largest clones make up under 15%. The sequenced sample consisted of memory CD8+ T cells from blood. These receptors all come from a human donor in good health. Some clones in this sample may be carry-over from other donors' samples.

The rearrangement links TRBV28 to TRBJ1-2; TCRdb's D call of TRBD1 is untestable without DNA. CDR3 size: 17 residues. Germline assignment: CDR1 MDHEN and CDR2 SYDVKM. CDR3 sequence reads: CASTPPGWGLLEDGYTF.

The rearrangement links TRBV11-2 to TRBJ2-1. Germline CDR1 and CDR2: SGHAT and FQNNGV. The CDR3 is made up of 12 amino acids. CDR3 loop: CASSFGGDEQFF.

The CDR3 protein is CSVERREAYNEQFF. The V and J genes are TRBV29-1 and TRBJ2-1; TCRdb reports TRBD2, a call that lacks DNA to check it against. Germline values: CDR1 SQVTM, CDR2 ANQGSEA. The CDR3 runs to 14 residues.

The chain carries TRBV6-5 and TRBJ2-4; TCRdb outputs TRBD1, but without DNA this stays unchecked. Germline V gene data show CDR1 as MNHEY and CDR2 as SVGAGI. The CDR3 extends over 11 amino acids. This CDR3 is CASRGGNIQYF.

The chain's CDR3 is CSVDRQPEETQYF. The chain has TRBV29-1 and TRBJ2-5; absent DNA, TCRdb's TRBD1 call cannot be checked. CDR3 size: 13 residues. Germline lookup yields CDR1 SQVTM and CDR2 ANQGSEA.

The gene calls are TRBV4-2 and TRBJ2-7; as DNA is missing, the TRBD1 call by TCRdb cannot be tested. The CDR3 extends over 15 amino acids. Germline CDR1 LGHNA, CDR2 YNFKEQ. The CDR3 region is CASSQGTGGSYEQYF.

The chain combines TRBV28 with TRBJ1-1. Germline-derived CDR1 and CDR2 are MDHEN and SYDVKM. This CDR3 comprises 13 residues. CDR3 sequence reads: CASSSAWNTEAFF. The variable domain in full, with the rest retrieved from reference TRBV28 and TRBJ1-1, is DVKVTQSSRYLVKRTGEKVFLECVQDMDHENMFWYRQDPGLGLRLIYFSYDVKMKEKGDIPEGYSVSREKKERFSLILESASTNQTSMYLCASSSAWNTEAFFGQGTRLTVV.

This chain joins TRBV9 and TRBJ2-1; the TCRdb call, TRBD2, lacks DNA for checking. The CDR3 consists of 15 residues. Germline V gene sequence: CDR1 SGDLS, CDR2 YYNGEE. The CDR3 sequence is CASSVEAGGDNEQFF.

The rearrangement joins TRBV4-3 to TRBJ2-7. The CDR3 is 14 amino acids. The germline gives CDR1 LGHNA, CDR2 YSLEER. CDR3 protein: CASSQGVASYEQYF.

J is TRBJ2-3 and V is TRBV28; TCRdb returns TRBD2, unconfirmable since there is no DNA. The CDR3 extends over 16 amino acids. Per the germline V gene, CDR1 is MDHEN and CDR2 is SYDVKM. CDR3 amino acids: CASSWGLAGGGDTQYF.

This chain uses TRBV7-9 with TRBJ2-7. CDR3 size: 11 residues. Germline V gene data show CDR1 as SEHNR and CDR2 as FQNEAQ (reference sequence). The CDR3 spells CASSLDYEQYF.

The chain employs TRBV7-9 and TRBJ1-1. CDR1 is SEHNR and CDR2 is FQNEAQ in the germline V gene (reference sequence). The CDR3 totals 14 residues. The CDR3: CASSSHSEATEAFF.

This clonotype registers large by frequency. The chain uses TRBV29-1 and TRBJ2-7; checking the TCRdb D call of TRBD1 is not possible without DNA. This CDR3 is 13 amino acids long. CDR1 is SQVTM and CDR2 is ANQGSEA in the germline V gene. The CDR3 reads CSVIIRDPYEQYF.

The chain employs TRBV5-1 and TRBJ1-5. Germline CDR1 and CDR2: SGHRS and YFSETQ. This CDR3 comprises 13 residues. CDR3 region: CASSAKTGKPQHF.

The V gene is TRBV4-1, the J gene TRBJ1-1; TCRdb designates TRBD1, a call that cannot be tested without DNA. The CDR3 has 15 amino acids. Germline lookup yields CDR1 MGHRA and CDR2 YSYEKL. The CDR3 here is CASSQDPGLNTEAFF.

V and J are TRBV29-1 and TRBJ1-2. The CDR3 is made up of 13 amino acids. The germline CDR1 and CDR2 sequences are SQVTM and ANQGSEA. The chain's CDR3 is CSVIEGLDYGYTF.

The V gene is TRBV6-2 or TRBV6-3, the J gene TRBJ2-1; TCRdb proposes TRBD1, but this gene call is untestable without DNA. CDR3 size: 14 residues. Germline V gene sequence: CDR1 MNHEY, CDR2 SVGEGT. CDR3: CASGSGDTYNEQFF.

The chain is built from TRBV3-1 and TRBJ1-5. This CDR3 spans 18 amino acids. Germline CDR1 reads LGHDT; CDR2 reads YNNKEL (reference sequence). CDR3 region: CASSQDLPGEYSNQPQHF.

The V gene is TRBV7-6, the J gene TRBJ2-5; TCRdb proposes TRBD1, but this gene call is untestable without DNA. The CDR3 contains 16 residues. Per the germline V gene, CDR1 is SGHVS and CDR2 is FNYEAQ. Here the CDR3 reads CASSLGGGGYTQTQYF.

J is TRBJ1-1 and V is TRBV7-2; lacking DNA, the TRBD1 call made by TCRdb goes unchecked. In germline, CDR1 is SGHTA, CDR2 FQGNSA. The CDR3 extends over 15 amino acids. The CDR3: CASRQEGGIGTEAFF.

The gene calls are TRBV20-1 and TRBJ2-7. Germline V gene lookup returns CDR1 DFQATT and CDR2 SNEGSKA (reference sequence). This CDR3 spans 12 amino acids. CDR3 loop: CSAQGISYEQYF.

This chain connects TRBV7-2 to TRBJ2-5; TCRdb indicates TRBD2, and absent DNA this call remains unverified. The length of the CDR3 is 15 residues. CDR1 is SGHTA, CDR2 FQGNSA, per germline. The CDR3 sequence: CASTLTRLAQETQYF.

V and J are TRBV29-1 and TRBJ2-1; TCRdb's D call of TRBD1 is untestable without DNA. The CDR3 runs 13 residues. Germline V gene lookup returns CDR1 SQVTM and CDR2 ANQGSEA. The CDR3 reads CSVEPGEMNEQFF.

V gene TRBV14 combines with J gene TRBJ2-7; TCRdb outputs TRBD2, but without DNA this stays unchecked. The CDR3 consists of 15 residues. The V gene's germline CDR1 is SGHDN and CDR2 FVKESK. CDR3 amino acids: CASSQDDDSPYEQYF.

This chain joins TRBV6-6 and TRBJ2-2. The CDR3 runs to 14 residues. Germline CDR1 and CDR2: MNHNY and SVGAGI (reference sequence). The CDR3 region is CASSPTYNTGELFF.

The J gene is TRBJ1-1, the V gene TRBV20-1; the D call from TCRdb, TRBD1, cannot be confirmed without DNA. Germline CDR1 DFQATT, CDR2 SNEGSKA (reference sequence). This CDR3 has 13 amino acids. The CDR3 loop reads CSASTGANTEAFF.

V gene TRBV20-1 combines with J gene TRBJ2-7; the TRBD2 assignment by TCRdb is unverifiable without DNA. CDR3 length equals 18 residues. Germline CDR1 reads DFQATT; CDR2 reads SNEGSKA (reference sequence). The CDR3: CSATPGLAGVGTIYEQYF.

The rearrangement links TRBV29-1 to TRBJ2-1; TCRdb's assignment of TRBD1 cannot be checked, as there is no DNA. Looked up from germline, CDR1 is SQVTM and CDR2 is ANQGSEA. There are 14 residues in the CDR3. CDR3 sequence reads: CSVVGQGRNNEQFF.

This chain links TRBV29-1 with TRBJ1-1; TCRdb indicates TRBD1, and absent DNA this call remains unverified. Per the germline V gene, CDR1 is SQVTM and CDR2 is ANQGSEA. This CDR3 region has 13 residues. CDR3 sequence: CSVRSGWGPEAFF.

The J gene is TRBJ2-1, the V gene TRBV20-1. Germline CDR1 reads DFQATT; CDR2 reads SNEGSKA (reference sequence). The CDR3 is made up of 16 amino acids. The CDR3 spells CSARRRVSIFLDEQFF.

This rearrangement joins TRBV28 to TRBJ1-2; the D call of TRBD1 rests on TCRdb alone, since no DNA is present to check it. This CDR3 region has 14 residues. The germline gives CDR1 MDHEN, CDR2 SYDVKM. The CDR3 loop reads CASSYVSGTNGYTF.

The chain has TRBV29-1 and TRBJ2-1. Germline V lookup: CDR1 SQVTM, CDR2 ANQGSEA. CDR3 length: 13 amino acids. The CDR3 here is CSVASYGYNEQFF.